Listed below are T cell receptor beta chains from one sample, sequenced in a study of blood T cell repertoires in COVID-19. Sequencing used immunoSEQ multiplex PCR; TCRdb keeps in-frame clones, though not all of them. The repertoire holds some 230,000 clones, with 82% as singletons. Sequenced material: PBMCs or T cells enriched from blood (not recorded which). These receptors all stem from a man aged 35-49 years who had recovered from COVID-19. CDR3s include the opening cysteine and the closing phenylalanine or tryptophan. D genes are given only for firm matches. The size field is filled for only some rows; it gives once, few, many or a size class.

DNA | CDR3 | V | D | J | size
TGTGCCACCCTCCCCGGGGTTGGCAACTATGGCTACACCTTC | CATLPGVGNYGYTF | TRBV5-3 | - | TRBJ1-2 | -
TGTGCCAGCAGTTTATTAGGTAGCGGGGGGGTCTCCTACAATGAGCAGTTCTTC | CASSLLGSGGVSYNEQFF | TRBV28 | TRBD2 | TRBJ2-1 | -
TGTGCCAGCAGCTTCAGGGGTGACTATGGCTACACCTTC | CASSFRGDYGYTF | TRBV7-2 | - | TRBJ1-2 | -
TGTGCCAGCAGGGAGGATGGGTACGTGGAAGCTTTCTTT | CASREDGYVEAFF | TRBV2 | - | TRBJ1-1 | -
TGTGCCAGCACCGGACAGGGGGGGACTGAAGCTTTCTTT | CASTGQGGTEAFF | TRBV6-5 | TRBD1 | TRBJ1-1 | -
TGTGCCAGCAGTTCTCCGGGACTGTACACCGGGGAGCTGTTTTTT | CASSSPGLYTGELFF | TRBV27 | - | TRBJ2-2 | -
TGTGCCAGCAGTTTTGGGGAGAGGGCTGGAAACACCATATATTTT | CASSFGERAGNTIYF | TRBV28 | - | TRBJ1-3 | few
TGTGCCAGCTCACCAGGCGGGGGGGCGGACAATGAGCAGTTCTTC | CASSPGGGADNEQFF | TRBV18 | TRBD2 | TRBJ2-1 | -
TGTGCCAGCGGGCGAAATTTGAACACTGAAGCTTTCTTT | CASGRNLNTEAFF | TRBV6-5 | - | TRBJ1-1 | -
TGCGCCAGTCGCGGACAGTCAAACACCATATATTTT | CASRGQSNTIYF | TRBV4-1 | - | TRBJ1-3 | -
TGTGCCAGCATTCCCCCGGGGGTCTTCACAGATACGCAGTATTTT | CASIPPGVFTDTQYF | TRBV6-5 | - | TRBJ2-3 | -
TGTGCCAGCAGGGTAGCGGGAGGGCCCGTCACCGGGGAGCTGTTTTTT | CASRVAGGPVTGELFF | TRBV28 | TRBD2 | TRBJ2-2 | few
TGTGCCAGCAGCCCCAACAGGGGCCAGATCTATGGCTACACCTTC | CASSPNRGQIYGYTF | TRBV2 | TRBD1 | TRBJ1-2 | -
TGTGCCACCAGCCCCGGGACAGGGATCGTGACTGAAGCTTTCTTT | CATSPGTGIVTEAFF | TRBV15 | TRBD1 | TRBJ1-1 | -
TGTGCCAGCAGCACGTTGGGGTTACAGGGTTTCAATGAGCAGTTCTTC | CASSTLGLQGFNEQFF | TRBV2 | - | TRBJ2-1 | -
TGTGCCAGCAGTTACGCGGGCGCCGGGGAGCTGTTTTTT | CASSYAGAGELFF | TRBV6-5 | - | TRBJ2-2 | -
TGTGCCAGCACCTTGACAGGGACAGGAGGCGAGCAGTACTTC | CASTLTGTGGEQYF | TRBV6-5 | TRBD1 | TRBJ2-7 | once
TGTGCCAGCAGCCACAGGGCGGCATTTTCACCCCTCCACTTT | CASSHRAAFSPLHF | TRBV5-6 | - | TRBJ1-6 | -
TGTGCCAGCAGGGGCCAGGCGAGCTCCTATAATTCACCCCTCCACTTT | CASRGQASSYNSPLHF | TRBV2 | - | TRBJ1-6 | -
TGTGCCTGGAGAGTTCATTCAGGTGAAAAACTGTTTTTT | CAWRVHSGEKLFF | TRBV30 | - | TRBJ1-4 | -
TGCGCCAGCAGCTACAGGGTTTGGCGTGAGCAGTTCTTC | CASSYRVWREQFF | TRBV5-1 | - | TRBJ2-1 | once
TGTGCCAGCAGCCCCGTCAGAGGGTTAGGCACAGATACGCAGTATTTT | CASSPVRGLGTDTQYF | TRBV14 | - | TRBJ2-3 | -
TGTGCCAGCAGTCTACCCCCGCGAACTGAAGCTTTCTTT | CASSLPPRTEAFF | TRBV28 | - | TRBJ1-1 | -
TGTGCCAGCAGTGAATCCCACAGAAACTACGAGCAGTACTTC | CASSESHRNYEQYF | TRBV6-1 | - | TRBJ2-7 | -
TGCAGCGTTGTACAGGGGCAGGGGCGCACAGATACGCAGTATTTT | CSVVQGQGRTDTQYF | TRBV29-1 | TRBD1 | TRBJ2-3 | -
TGTGCCATCAGTGAGTCGGCCGTCCGCCGGAACACTGAAGCTTTCTTT | CAISESAVRRNTEAFF | TRBV10-3 | - | TRBJ1-1 | -
TGTGCCAGCAGCCCCGGGACTAGCGGGAGCACAGATACGCAGTATTTT | CASSPGTSGSTDTQYF | TRBV7-2 | TRBD2 | TRBJ2-3 | once
TGTGCCAGTAGTACCCTAGCGACGCATGCAAATGAGCAGTTCTTC | CASSTLATHANEQFF | TRBV19 | - | TRBJ2-1 | -
TGTGCCAGCAGCTATAGGGGGAGTTTTAGCAATCAGCCCCAGCATTTT | CASSYRGSFSNQPQHF | TRBV5-6 | - | TRBJ1-5 | -
TGTGCCAGCAGTTCCGAGGGCGGCTATAATTCACCCCTCCACTTT | CASSSEGGYNSPLHF | TRBV27 | - | TRBJ1-6 | -
TGTGCCAGCTCACCACCGGGGGGGACTAGCGGGAGATTAGGAGAGCAGTACTTC | CASSPPGGTSGRLGEQYF | TRBV18 | TRBD2 | TRBJ2-7 | -
TGTGCCAGCAGTTACTCTTTAGCGGGGGAGCAGTATTTT | CASSYSLAGEQYF | TRBV6-2/TRBV6-3 | TRBD2 | TRBJ2-3 | -
TGCAGTGCTAGGACATCAGAAGCTTTCTTT | CSARTSEAFF | TRBV20-1 | - | TRBJ1-1 | -
TGTGCCAGCAGCTCGAAAAAAGGGCAGGGGACCTACGAGCAGTACTTC | CASSSKKGQGTYEQYF | TRBV7-9 | - | TRBJ2-7 | -
TGTGCCAGCAGCGGGCCCCGGTTCGCTGTGGCAGATACGCAGTATTTT | CASSGPRFAVADTQYF | TRBV5-4 | - | TRBJ2-3 | -
TGTGCCACCAGTGACACTAGGGGGCCCGGAAACACCATATATTTT | CATSDTRGPGNTIYF | TRBV24-1 | TRBD1 | TRBJ1-3 | once
TGTGCCAGCAGCTCTCCGGGACTAGCGGGGGGAAGCTCCTACAATGAGCAGTTCTTC | CASSSPGLAGGSSYNEQFF | TRBV7-2 | TRBD2 | TRBJ2-1 | once
TGTGCCACCGAAGACAGGGATTACGAGCAGTACTTC | CATEDRDYEQYF | TRBV2 | TRBD1 | TRBJ2-7 | -
TGTGCCAGCAGCCAAGAACGGGGGCAGCCCCAGCATTTT | CASSQERGQPQHF | TRBV3-1/TRBV3-2 | - | TRBJ1-5 | -
TGTGCCAGCGCCGGGACAGTGAACACTGAAGCTTTCTTT | CASAGTVNTEAFF | TRBV6-5 | TRBD1 | TRBJ1-1 | -
TGTGCCAGCAGAAGCGGACGGGTGGGGGGAAACACCATATATTTT | CASRSGRVGGNTIYF | TRBV6-5 | - | TRBJ1-3 | once
TGTGCCAGCAGTATGTACAGTCGGGGGAGTCCGTCCAATGAGCAGTTCTTC | CASSMYSRGSPSNEQFF | TRBV2 | - | TRBJ2-1 | -
TGTGCCAGCGGCCAACAGGGGGCGCGGGAGACCCAGTACTTC | CASGQQGARETQYF | TRBV5-4 | TRBD1 | TRBJ2-5 | -
TGTGCCAGCATCAATATCTCGGAGGGTGAGCAGTTCTTC | CASINISEGEQFF | TRBV12-1 | - | TRBJ2-1 | -
TGTGCCAGCTCGCCTAACGGGACAGGGAAAGTTCAGCCCCAGCATTTT | CASSPNGTGKVQPQHF | TRBV18 | TRBD1 | TRBJ1-5 | few
TGCAGCGTTGAATCGGGCGGGGGGAATGAGCAGTTCTTC | CSVESGGGNEQFF | TRBV29-1 | TRBD2 | TRBJ2-1 | -
TGTGCCAGCAGCTTGTCTAGCGGGGGGAATGAGCAGTTCTTC | CASSLSSGGNEQFF | TRBV7-3 | TRBD2 | TRBJ2-1 | -
TGTGCCTGGAGTGTAGAGTCTGGAAACACCATATATTTT | CAWSVESGNTIYF | TRBV30 | - | TRBJ1-3 | -
TGTGCCAGCAGCGCCAAAACACAGGGCGGGGGCTATGGCTACACCTTC | CASSAKTQGGGYGYTF | TRBV9 | - | TRBJ1-2 | -
TGTGCCAGTACGGGACAGGGGGCAAATTGGGAGACCCAGTACTTC | CASTGQGANWETQYF | TRBV19 | TRBD1 | TRBJ2-5 | once
TGTGCCAGCTCACCATATATCACTAGCGGGGTGAACACCGGGGAGCTGTTTTTT | CASSPYITSGVNTGELFF | TRBV18 | TRBD2 | TRBJ2-2 | once
TGTGCCAGCAGTGAAGCGCCAGGACAGGGTTTTAGCAATCAGCCCCAGCATTTT | CASSEAPGQGFSNQPQHF | TRBV6-1 | TRBD1 | TRBJ1-5 | -
TGTGCCAGCTCCCCCCGTCCATCAGATAATTCACCCCTCCACTTT | CASSPRPSDNSPLHF | TRBV18 | - | TRBJ1-6 | -
TGTGCCAGCAGCCCGGGGGGACCCCGGTCCGAGCAGTACTTC | CASSPGGPRSEQYF | TRBV9 | TRBD2 | TRBJ2-7 | -
TGTGCCAGCAGCCGGACCTACGGGACTATTCAAGAGACCCAGTACTTC | CASSRTYGTIQETQYF | TRBV4-2 | TRBD2 | TRBJ2-5 | -
TGTGCCAGCAGCCCCCTTGGGACAGGGGAAAACGAGCAGTACTTC | CASSPLGTGENEQYF | TRBV11-1 | TRBD1 | TRBJ2-7 | -
TGTGCCAGTAGTAAGTCCAGCGGGGGGCTAAGCTCCTACGAGCAGTACTTC | CASSKSSGGLSSYEQYF | TRBV19 | TRBD2 | TRBJ2-7 | -
TGTGCCACCAGCAGAGAGAGAAGCTCCTACAATGAGCAGTTCTTC | CATSRERSSYNEQFF | TRBV15 | - | TRBJ2-1 | -
TGTGCCAGCAGCCAGACAGGGCCCACAGATACGCAGTATTTT | CASSQTGPTDTQYF | TRBV3-1/TRBV3-2 | TRBD1 | TRBJ2-3 | -